The 32 T cell receptor beta chains below all came from one sample that was sequenced in a study of cytomegalovirus exposure and HLA in healthy donors (TCRdb year 2017). The method was the immunoSEQ multiplex PCR assay. For the multiplex PCR, a mixture combining 60 forward primers for TCR Vbeta segments and 13 reverse primers for TCR Jbeta segments was used. Not all clones reach the TCRdb copy of this immuneACCESS table, which keeps in-frame sequences only. Checked studies attribute under half of the gap to unresolved V genes and leave the rest unexplained. Present in this sample are 95,000 to 150,000 clones, under 90% of which were seen just once. The ten most abundant clones make up 2% to 2.5% of the sample. Source material: PBMCs. These receptors originate from a woman in her thirties or forties in good health and CMV-seronegative.

The gene calls are TRBV6-6 and TRBJ2-2; 7 positions match TRBD1. V was clipped by 6 bases and J by 0 bases; unmatched bases: 1. The germline gives CDR1 MNHNY, CDR2 SVGAGI (reference sequence). CDR3 length equals 14 residues. The CDR3 nucleotides read TGTGCCAGCAGCCAGGGGGCGAACACCGGGGAGCTGTTTTTT. Amino acids: CASSQGANTGELFF.

The V gene is TRBV6-1, the J gene TRBJ1-2, with 9 bases identical to TRBD1. The germline CDR1 and CDR2 sequences are MNHNS and SASEGT. V trimming: 2 bases; J trimming: 5 bases; junction bases outside the gene matches: 18. CDR3 length: 19 amino acids. The CDR3 reads CASSERSGTGTKNKYGYTF. The CDR3, as DNA: TGTGCCAGCAGTGAAAGGTCCGGGACAGGGACAAAGAACAAGTATGGCTACACCTTC.

The chain links TRBV2 to TRBJ2-5, with D possibly TRBD1 on 6 matching bases. V was cut by 4 bases and J by 2 bases, with 11 bases left in between. The CDR3 contains 14 residues. Per the germline V gene, CDR1 is SNHLY and CDR2 is FYNNEI. CDR3 sequence (DNA): TGTGCCAGCAGTGGACAGGAGACACAAGAGACCCAGTACTTC. Its translation: CASSGQETQETQYF.

The chain combines TRBV6-5 with TRBJ2-5; no clear D gene. The J call may be in error: the DNA end matches TRBJ2-7 better. The CDR3 sequence is 15 residues long. Germline loops: CDR1 MNHEY, CDR2 SVGAGI. CDR3 coding DNA: TGTGCCAGCAGTTTTACGACTGATTATACCTACGAGCAGTACTTC. Amino acids: CASSFTTDYTYEQYF.

CDR3 sequence: CASSSDYLQPGELFF. The CDR3 coding sequence is TGCGCCAGCAGCTCGGACTACCTACAACCCGGGGAGCTGTTTTTT. This chain uses TRBV5-1 with TRBJ2-2; a weak D match, TRBD2 (6 bases). The CDR3 is 15 amino acids. Trimming removed 3 bases from V and 6 bases from J, with 15 bases in between. Germline V CDR1 and CDR2: SGHRS, YFSETQ.

The V call is TRBV5-6, the J call TRBJ2-5; 10 positions agree with TRBD2. V lost 5 bases, J lost 4 bases, and 2 bases stayed unmatched. The CDR3 loop spans 13 amino acids. CDR1 is SGHDT and CDR2 is YYEEEE in the germline V gene. In nucleotides, the CDR3 is TGTGCCAGCAGTAGGACTAGCGGAGAGACCCAGTACTTC. As protein: CASSRTSGETQYF.

This clone was counted between two and nine times. V is TRBV5-1 and J is TRBJ1-1; perhaps TRBD1 as D (6 bases). Germline values: CDR1 SGHRS, CDR2 YFSETQ. The V end lost 3 bases, the J end lost 1 base, and 13 bases lay between the germline ends. This CDR3 region has 15 residues. CDR3 bases: TGCGCCAGCAGCTCCGACAGGACTTGGAACACTGAAGCTTTCTTT. This gives the protein CASSSDRTWNTEAFF.

This sequence joins TRBV30 and TRBJ2-3; 8 bases match TRBD2. The CDR3 totals 15 residues. Germline CDR1 is GTSNPN and CDR2 is SVGIG (reference sequence). The V gene end was trimmed by 3 bases and the J gene end by 2 bases; junction bases not matched to a gene: 7. The CDR3 DNA reads as TGTGCCTGGAGCTACGGAGCGGGGGCCACAGATACGCAGTATTTT. It yields the protein CAWSYGAGATDTQYF.

This chain joins TRBV7-9 and TRBJ1-2; 8 nucleotides align to TRBD1. The V and J ends lost 1 base and 6 bases, in that order; junction bases with no gene match: 7. This CDR3 comprises 15 residues. Germline lookup yields CDR1 SEHNR and CDR2 FQNEAQ (reference sequence). The CDR3 sequence is CASSLETGEKHGYTF. The CDR3 DNA follows: TGTGCCAGCAGCTTAGAGACAGGGGAGAAACATGGCTACACCTTC.

This chain links TRBV2 with TRBJ2-3, with a weak D call TRBD1 (6 bases). The CDR3 has 13 amino acids. Germline V CDR1 and CDR2: SNHLY, FYNNEI. The V gene lost 6 bases and the J gene lost 4 bases, with 11 bases spanning the gap. CDR3 region: CASSRTVSDTQYF. The CDR3 bases are TGTGCCAGCAGCAGGACAGTATCAGATACGCAGTATTTT. Based on the CDR3 plus reference TRBV2 and TRBJ2-3, the full variable domain is EPEVTQTPSHQVTQMGQEVILRCVPISNHLYFYWYRQILGQKVEFLVSFYNNEISEKSEIFDDQFSVERPDGSNFTLKIRSTKLEDSAMYFCASSRTVSDTQYFGPGTRLTVL.

The table lists this clone with a few counts. The chain links TRBV29-1 to TRBJ1-4; D not resolved. The CDR3 contains 12 residues. Germline lookup yields CDR1 SQVTM and CDR2 ANQGSEA. Trimming removed 6 bases from V and 8 bases from J, with 13 bases in between. The CDR3 region has the DNA TGCAGCGTCGCCGGGGAAGGCGAAAAACTGTTTTTT. Translating it yields CSVAGEGEKLFF.

This clone showed up just a few times. This chain uses TRBV5-6 with TRBJ2-1; 7 bases fit TRBD1. The CDR3 extends over 15 amino acids. CDR1 is SGHDT, CDR2 YYEEEE, per germline. After removal of 0 bases from V and 6 bases from J, the junction contained 6 bases not matched to a gene. The CDR3 DNA is TGTGCCAGCAGCTTGGACAGGGGATTAATCAATGAGCAGTTCTTC. This codes for CASSLDRGLINEQFF.

As to this clone: The same CDR3 also results from other DNA sequences found in this sample. The chain combines TRBV7-2 with TRBJ1-1; TRBD1 matches at 7 bases. This CDR3 has 14 residues. V dropped 2 bases and J dropped 2; count of bases not matched to a gene: 2. Germline V gives CDR1 SGHTA, CDR2 FQGNSA. The CDR3 DNA reads as TGTGCCAGCAGCTTAAGACAGGGAAACACTGAAGCTTTCTTT. Encoded protein: CASSLRQGNTEAFF.

V is TRBV6-5 and J is TRBJ1-1; tentative D call: TRBD1 (6 bases). The V gene lost 5 bases and the J gene lost 2 bases, with 9 bases spanning the gap. This CDR3 has 13 amino acids. CDR1 MNHEY and CDR2 SVGAGI come from the germline V gene. The CDR3 here is CASSEQGNTEAFF. In DNA form, the CDR3 reads TGTGCCAGCAGTGAACAGGGTAACACTGAAGCTTTCTTT.

This chain joins TRBV6-4 and TRBJ1-2; D might be TRBD1 (6 bases). Germline CDR1 and CDR2: MRHNA and SNTAGT. Trimming shortened V by 8 bases and J by 0 bases, and 13 bases separated the two germline ends. The CDR3 spans 14 residues. CDR3 bases: TGTGCCAGCCCCAACCAGGGGACTAACTATGGCTACACCTTC. This translates into CASPNQGTNYGYTF.

The J gene is TRBJ2-7, the V gene TRBV18; 7 positions match TRBD2. Germline-derived CDR1 and CDR2 are KGHSH and LQKENI. The CDR3 runs 15 residues. V lost 3 bases, J lost 2 bases, and 7 bases stayed unmatched. The CDR3 sequence: CASSPVIGLAYEQYF. Written as DNA, the CDR3 is TGTGCCAGCTCACCCGTAATAGGACTAGCCTACGAGCAGTACTTC. Full variable domain (remainder filled in from reference TRBV18 and TRBJ2-7): NAGVMQNPRHLVRRRGQEARLRCSPMKGHSHVYWYRQLPEEGLKFMVYLQKENIIDESGMPKERFSAEFPKEGPSILRIQQVVRGDSAAYFCASSPVIGLAYEQYFGPGTRLTVT.

This chain connects TRBV7-2 to TRBJ2-6; D ambiguous. Germline CDR1 reads SGHTA; CDR2 reads FQGNSA. Trimming shortened V by 2 bases and J by 1 base, and 15 bases separated the two germline ends. This CDR3 is built from 18 residues. CDR3 nucleotides: TGTGCCAGCAGCTTAACTTCAGCAGGCTCTTCTGGGGCCAACGTCCTGACTTTC. This gives the protein CASSLTSAGSSGANVLTF. Together with reference TRBV7-2 and TRBJ2-6, the CDR3 gives the full variable domain: GAGVSQSPSNKVTEKGKDVELRCDPISGHTALYWYRQSLGQGLEFLIYFQGNSAPDKSGLPSDRFSAERTGGSVSTLTIQRTQQEDSAVYLCASSLTSAGSSGANVLTFGAGSRLTVL.

This chain uses TRBV7-9 with TRBJ2-1, with TRBD2 as a possible D gene (6 bases). Between the trimmed V and J ends, which lost 5 bases and 6 bases, there was a span of 8 bases. CDR1 is SEHNR and CDR2 is FQNEAQ in the germline V gene (reference sequence). This CDR3 has 12 residues. CDR3 region: CASSMGGNEQFF. In DNA form, the CDR3 reads TGTGCCAGCAGCATGGGGGGCAATGAGCAGTTCTTC. The full variable domain, its missing parts supplied by reference TRBV7-9 and TRBJ2-1, is DTGVSQNPRHKITKRGQNVTFRCDPISEHNRLYWYRQTLGQGPEFLTYFQNEAQLEKSRLLSDRFSAERPKGSFSTLEIQRTEQGDSAMYLCASSMGGNEQFFGPGTRLTVL.

This clone was observed a few times. The V call is TRBV29-1, the J call TRBJ1-1; D is ambiguous. Between the trimmed V and J ends, which lost 5 bases and 1 base, there was a span of 11 bases. Germline values: CDR1 SQVTM, CDR2 ANQGSEA. The CDR3 is made up of 13 amino acids. CDR3 amino acids: CSVLAATNTEAFF. Here the CDR3 DNA reads TGCAGCGTTCTTGCAGCGACGAACACTGAAGCTTTCTTT. Full variable domain (remainder filled in from reference TRBV29-1 and TRBJ1-1): SAVISQKPSRDICQRGTSLTIQCQVDSQVTMMFWYRQQPGQSLTLIATANQGSEATYESGFVIDKFPISRPNLTFSTLTVSNMSPEDSSIYLCSVLAATNTEAFFGQGTRLTVV.

The chain couples TRBV6-6 to TRBJ1-6; a weak D match, TRBD1 (5 bases). Germline CDR1 is MNHNY and CDR2 is SVGAGI (reference sequence). V was shortened by 8 bases and J by 9 bases, with 17 bases between the two germline ends. The CDR3 contains 14 residues. CDR3 protein: CASGGGMGLSPLHF. The CDR3 DNA reads TGTGCCAGCGGGGGGGGGATGGGTCTTTCACCCCTCCACTTT.

The chain is built from TRBV11-2 and TRBJ2-1, with TRBD2 matching over 11 bases. The CDR3 spans 17 residues. Germline CDR1 SGHAT, CDR2 FQNNGV. With 5 bases clipped from V and 7 bases from J, the junction kept 13 bases outside the gene matches. CDR3 sequence reads: CASSPGASGRIRNEQFF. Here the CDR3 DNA reads TGTGCCAGCAGCCCGGGGGCTAGCGGGAGGATCCGGAATGAGCAGTTCTTC. Filled out from reference TRBV11-2 and TRBJ2-1, the complete variable domain reads EAGVAQSPRYKIIEKRQSVAFWCNPISGHATLYWYQQILGQGPKLLIQFQNNGVVDDSQLPKDRFSAERLKGVDSTLKIQPAKLEDSAVYLCASSPGASGRIRNEQFFGPGTRLTVL.

This rearrangement joins TRBV28 to TRBJ1-2, with D uncertain. Germline CDR1 and CDR2: MDHEN and SYDVKM. The CDR3 totals 13 residues. V was cut by 3 bases and J by 8 bases, with 13 bases left in between. CDR3 amino acids: CASSFQASGGYTF. The CDR3 DNA reads TGTGCCAGCAGTTTCCAAGCCTCCGGGGGCTACACCTTC.

Here the CDR3 DNA reads TGTGCCAGCAGCTTGGTTTATGTCCTGAGGGAGACCGGGGAGCTGTTTTTT. Translation: CASSLVYVLRETGELFF. This chain joins TRBV5-6 and TRBJ2-2; possibly TRBD2 for D (5 bases). V lost 0 bases and J lost 5, with 17 bases in between. Germline V CDR1 and CDR2: SGHDT, YYEEEE. This CDR3 has 17 amino acids.

The gene calls are TRBV19 and TRBJ1-1; no reliable D call. The germline CDR1 and CDR2 sequences are LNHDA and SQIVND (reference sequence). Trimming cost V 6 bases and J 7 bases, with 15 bases left between them. The CDR3 totals 13 residues. The CDR3 sequence: CASRPLDTFEAFF. In DNA form, the CDR3 reads TGTGCCAGTAGGCCCCTCGACACCTTTGAAGCTTTCTTT. Complete variable domain (other parts from reference TRBV19 and TRBJ1-1): DGGITQSPKYLFRKEGQNVTLSCEQNLNHDAMYWYRQDPGQGLRLIYYSQIVNDFQKGDIAEGYSVSREKKESFPLTVTSAQKNPTAFYLCASRPLDTFEAFFGQGTRLTVV.

This rearrangement joins TRBV11-2 to TRBJ2-7; 10 bases match TRBD2. Germline CDR1 and CDR2: SGHAT and FQNNGV. V lost 0 bases to trimming and J lost 5 bases; unmatched junction nucleotides: 7. The CDR3 has 16 amino acids. This chain's CDR3 is CASSLDRAGGRDEQYF. For the CDR3, the DNA is TGTGCCAGCAGCTTAGATCGAGCGGGAGGGAGGGACGAGCAGTACTTC. The variable domain in full, completed from reference TRBV11-2 and TRBJ2-7, reads EAGVAQSPRYKIIEKRQSVAFWCNPISGHATLYWYQQILGQGPKLLIQFQNNGVVDDSQLPKDRFSAERLKGVDSTLKIQPAKLEDSAVYLCASSLDRAGGRDEQYFGPGTRLTVT.

This chain joins TRBV9 and TRBJ2-3, with TRBD2 matching over 13 bases. CDR3 length: 21 residues. The junction had 17 bases not matched to a gene; V was cut back by 4 bases and J by 0 bases. CDR1 is SGDLS and CDR2 is YYNGEE in the germline V gene. The CDR3 nucleotides are TGTGCCAGCAGCTCTTTTACCTGGACTAGCGGGGGCCAAGCTAGCACAGATACGCAGTATTTT. Translating it yields CASSSFTWTSGGQASTDTQYF.

V usage is TRBV15 and J usage is TRBJ1-4, with no clear D. The CDR3 has 16 amino acids. Germline V gives CDR1 LNHNV, CDR2 YYDKDF (reference sequence). Trimming shortened V by 1 base and J by 4 bases, and 13 bases separated the two germline ends. The CDR3 DNA reads TGTGCCACCAGCAGAGCCCCCGGGAGCCATAATGAAAAACTGTTTTTT. Protein sequence: CATSRAPGSHNEKLFF.

V is TRBV4-2 and J is TRBJ2-7, with 8 positions matching TRBD2. The CDR3 contains 15 residues. The germline gives CDR1 LGHNA, CDR2 YNFKEQ. V dropped 0 bases and J dropped 1; count of bases not matched to a gene: 2. The CDR3 loop reads CASSQDSGISYEQYF. CDR3 nucleotides: TGTGCCAGCAGCCAAGATAGCGGGATTTCCTACGAGCAGTACTTC.

The chain couples TRBV27 to TRBJ1-5; tentatively, D is TRBD1 (6 bases). The V and J ends lost 4 bases and 2 bases respectively, with 15 bases between them. Germline CDR1 is MNHEY and CDR2 is SMNVEV (reference sequence). CDR3 length: 16 amino acids. The CDR3 sequence is CASSWGGLVGNQPQHF. CDR3 in DNA: TGTGCCAGCAGTTGGGGGGGGCTTGTGGGCAATCAGCCCCAGCATTTT.

This rearrangement joins TRBV5-1 to TRBJ2-7, with D possibly matching TRBD2 (5 bases). Trimming removed 4 bases from V and 6 bases from J, with 17 bases in between. The CDR3 extends over 14 amino acids. Looked up from germline, CDR1 is SGHRS and CDR2 is YFSETQ. DNA of the CDR3: TGCGCCAGCAGCCCCGATCCGGGGAAAGGCGAGCAGTACTTC. Its protein product is CASSPDPGKGEQYF. Combining the CDR3 with reference TRBV5-1 and TRBJ2-7 gives the whole variable domain KAGVTQTPRYLIKTRGQQVTLSCSPISGHRSVSWYQQTPGQGLQFLFEYFSETQRNKGNFPGRFSGRQFSNSRSEMNVSTLELGDSALYLCASSPDPGKGEQYFGPGTRLTVT.

The genes are TRBV19 and TRBJ1-5; D is possibly TRBD1 (6 bases). This CDR3 has 16 residues. The V end was cut by 4 bases, the J end by 6 bases, with 19 bases between. The V gene's germline CDR1 is LNHDA and CDR2 SQIVND (reference sequence). CDR3 DNA: TGTGCCAGTAGTAGCCCCTTAGGGGGAGGGGGTCAGCCCCAGCATTTT. Its translation: CASSSPLGGGGQPQHF. The full variable domain, rest sourced from reference TRBV19 and TRBJ1-5, is DGGITQSPKYLFRKEGQNVTLSCEQNLNHDAMYWYRQDPGQGLRLIYYSQIVNDFQKGDIAEGYSVSREKKESFPLTVTSAQKNPTAFYLCASSSPLGGGGQPQHFGDGTRLSIL.

The rearrangement uses TRBV11-2 and TRBJ1-5; 9 bases map to TRBD1. The J segment lost 6 bases and the V segment lost 5 bases, leaving 8 bases of the junction unmatched. Germline values: CDR1 SGHAT, CDR2 FQNNGV. The CDR3 extends over 15 amino acids. The CDR3 bases are TGTGCCAGCAGCCCTTCAACAGGGGGCGGTCAGCCCCAGCATTTT. The encoded protein is CASSPSTGGGQPQHF.